These T cell receptor beta chains were read from a single sample in a study of response to subunit inactivated influenza vaccine. MiXCR was run by TCRdb on the RT-PCR reads, yielding one entry per CDR3 protein. In the table there are about 540,000 distinct CDR3 sequences, roughly 23% of which are singletons. These data were also filed under a second study, of T cells expressing NK-cell markers.

Sequenced material: CD4+ T cells sorted from PBMCs, taken approximately 12 days after vaccination. Source of these receptors: a man over 45 who received an inactivated influenza vaccine. The CDR3 runs from the conserved cysteine through the conserved F or W. D genes are given only for firm matches. A row's size may be missing; if present it is once, few, many or a size class.

d_call: .
j_call: TRBJ2-2
v_call: TRBV5-1
clone_size: few
cdr3_aa: CASMSIGTRGGELFF
cdr3_nt: TGCGCCAGCATGTCTATTGGGACGCGAGGCGGGGAGCTGTTTTTT

d_call: .
j_call: TRBJ2-4
v_call: TRBV7-2
clone_size: .
cdr3_aa: CASSPNRGMIQYF
cdr3_nt: TGTGCCAGCAGCCCAAATAGGGGTATGATTCAGTACTTC

d_call: TRBD2
j_call: TRBJ2-5
v_call: TRBV24-1
clone_size: .
cdr3_aa: CATSEAGLAGGLEETQYF
cdr3_nt: TGTGCCACCAGTGAGGCCGGACTAGCGGGAGGGCTTGAGGAGACCCAGTACTTC

d_call: .
j_call: TRBJ2-2
v_call: TRBV5-1
clone_size: few
cdr3_aa: CASSLGMTGELFF
cdr3_nt: TGCGCCAGCAGCTTAGGGATGACCGGGGAGCTGTTTTTT

d_call: .
j_call: TRBJ1-1
v_call: TRBV5-1
clone_size: few
cdr3_aa: CASSSLGGWNTEAFF
cdr3_nt: TGCGCCAGCAGCTCCTTAGGGGGTTGGAACACTGAAGCTTTCTTT

d_call: TRBD2
j_call: TRBJ2-1
v_call: TRBV2
clone_size: .
cdr3_aa: CASRLIAGVEFF
cdr3_nt: TGTGCCAGCAGGCTTATAGCGGGAGTAGAGTTCTTC

d_call: .
j_call: TRBJ2-7
v_call: TRBV4-2
clone_size: once
cdr3_aa: CASSQDQGLPYEQYF
cdr3_nt: TGTGCCAGCAGCCAAGACCAGGGACTCCCCTACGAGCAGTACTTC

d_call: .
j_call: TRBJ2-1
v_call: TRBV7-2
clone_size: .
cdr3_aa: CASSRRPTSSYNEQFF
cdr3_nt: TGTGCCAGCAGCCGAAGACCCACAAGCTCCTACAATGAGCAGTTCTTC

d_call: .
j_call: TRBJ1-5
v_call: TRBV4-2
clone_size: .
cdr3_aa: CASSQQDSKNQPQHF
cdr3_nt: TGTGCCAGCAGCCAACAGGACAGTAAAAATCAGCCCCAGCATTTT

d_call: TRBD2
j_call: TRBJ2-1
v_call: TRBV6-2/TRBV6-3
clone_size: .
cdr3_aa: CASSYSRSGTSGMSRNEQFF
cdr3_nt: TGTGCCAGCAGTTACTCGAGAAGTGGGACTAGCGGGATGAGTCGCAATGAGCAGTTCTTC

d_call: .
j_call: TRBJ1-5
v_call: TRBV6-5
clone_size: few
cdr3_aa: CASRTGNQPQHF
cdr3_nt: TGTGCCAGCAGAACAGGGAATCAGCCCCAGCATTTT

d_call: .
j_call: TRBJ1-5
v_call: TRBV7-2
clone_size: few
cdr3_aa: CASSIERNQPQHF
cdr3_nt: TGTGCCAGCAGCATTGAACGGAATCAGCCCCAGCATTTT

d_call: TRBD2
j_call: TRBJ2-3
v_call: TRBV20-1
clone_size: .
cdr3_aa: CSADSGRSPDTQYF
cdr3_nt: TGCAGTGCTGATAGCGGGAGGTCCCCTGATACGCAGTATTTT

d_call: TRBD1
j_call: TRBJ2-2
v_call: TRBV24-1
clone_size: few
cdr3_aa: CATSVNPGQGIPGELFF
cdr3_nt: TGTGCCACCAGTGTCAATCCGGGACAGGGGATTCCCGGGGAGCTGTTTTTT

d_call: .
j_call: TRBJ2-2
v_call: TRBV7-2
clone_size: few
cdr3_aa: CATEPGLGPGELFF
cdr3_nt: TGTGCCACGGAACCTGGACTGGGCCCCGGGGAGCTGTTTTTT

d_call: TRBD2
j_call: TRBJ2-1
v_call: TRBV2
clone_size: few
cdr3_aa: CARRRTSGNNEQFF
cdr3_nt: TGTGCCCGTAGGAGGACTAGCGGTAACAATGAGCAGTTCTTC

d_call: .
j_call: TRBJ2-7
v_call: TRBV13
clone_size: few
cdr3_aa: CASRDVRRGSSYEQYF
cdr3_nt: TGTGCCAGCAGGGATGTGCGTAGGGGAAGCTCCTACGAGCAGTACTTC

d_call: TRBD1
j_call: TRBJ2-1
v_call: TRBV27
clone_size: .
cdr3_aa: CASSFRGQGVNEQFF
cdr3_nt: TGTGCCAGCAGTTTTAGAGGACAGGGGGTAAATGAGCAGTTCTTC

d_call: TRBD1
j_call: TRBJ2-1
v_call: TRBV14
clone_size: few
cdr3_aa: CASSQERTGAYNEQFF
cdr3_nt: TGTGCCAGCAGCCAAGAAAGGACAGGGGCATACAATGAGCAGTTCTTC

d_call: TRBD1
j_call: TRBJ2-1
v_call: TRBV5-1
clone_size: few
cdr3_aa: CASSLEGQGYNEQFF
cdr3_nt: TGCGCCAGCAGCTTGGAGGGACAGGGCTACAATGAGCAGTTCTTC

d_call: .
j_call: TRBJ1-6
v_call: TRBV19
clone_size: .
cdr3_aa: CASSPDTSNSPLHF
cdr3_nt: TGTGCCAGTAGCCCGGACACCAGTAATTCACCCCTCCACTTT

d_call: .
j_call: TRBJ2-3
v_call: TRBV9
clone_size: few
cdr3_aa: CASSVVDPRDTQYF
cdr3_nt: TGTGCCAGCAGCGTAGTTGATCCCCGGGATACGCAGTATTTT

d_call: TRBD2
j_call: TRBJ2-7
v_call: TRBV29-1
clone_size: .
cdr3_aa: CSAGGSYEQYF
cdr3_nt: TGCAGCGCCGGGGGGTCCTACGAGCAGTACTTC

d_call: .
j_call: TRBJ2-3
v_call: TRBV7-2
clone_size: many
cdr3_aa: CASSLAPRGITDTQYF
cdr3_nt: TGTGCCAGCAGCTTAGCCCCCCGGGGGATCACAGATACGCAGTATTTT

d_call: TRBD1
j_call: TRBJ2-1
v_call: TRBV4-1
clone_size: .
cdr3_aa: CASTPRGIDLGSYNEQFF
cdr3_nt: TGCGCCAGCACCCCCAGGGGGATAGACTTGGGCTCCTACAATGAGCAGTTCTTC

d_call: .
j_call: TRBJ1-6
v_call: TRBV12-3/TRBV12-4
clone_size: few
cdr3_aa: CASRGREHSPLHF
cdr3_nt: TGTGCCAGCAGAGGCAGGGAGCATTCACCCCTCCACTTT

d_call: TRBD1
j_call: TRBJ2-5
v_call: TRBV4-1
clone_size: few
cdr3_aa: CASSQGRTGPQGTQYF
cdr3_nt: TGCGCCAGCAGCCAAGGGAGGACAGGCCCCCAAGGGACCCAGTACTTC

d_call: TRBD1
j_call: TRBJ1-4
v_call: TRBV20-1
clone_size: .
cdr3_aa: CSARDPLIANRGRSEKLFF
cdr3_nt: TGCAGTGCTAGAGACCCCCTGATAGCAAACAGGGGTCGGAGCGAAAAACTGTTTTTT

d_call: TRBD2
j_call: TRBJ2-1
v_call: TRBV9
clone_size: .
cdr3_aa: CASSVQGGSGNYNEQFF
cdr3_nt: TGTGCCAGCAGCGTTCAGGGTGGTAGCGGGAACTACAATGAGCAGTTCTTC

d_call: .
j_call: TRBJ2-7
v_call: TRBV7-9
clone_size: many
cdr3_aa: CASSLDGVSYEQYF
cdr3_nt: TGTGCCAGCAGCTTAGACGGCGTCTCCTACGAGCAGTACTTC

d_call: TRBD2
j_call: TRBJ2-3
v_call: TRBV12-3/TRBV12-4
clone_size: few
cdr3_aa: CASSPWAGGTDTQYF
cdr3_nt: TGTGCCAGCAGCCCATGGGCGGGGGGCACAGATACGCAGTATTTT

d_call: TRBD2
j_call: TRBJ2-7
v_call: TRBV7-6
clone_size: .
cdr3_aa: CASASGGFYEQYF
cdr3_nt: TGTGCCAGCGCGAGCGGGGGTTTTTACGAGCAGTACTTC

d_call: .
j_call: TRBJ2-3
v_call: TRBV4-2
clone_size: few
cdr3_aa: CASSQDFASTDTQYF
cdr3_nt: TGTGCCAGCAGCCAAGACTTTGCTAGCACAGATACGCAGTATTTT

d_call: .
j_call: TRBJ2-1
v_call: TRBV5-1
clone_size: few
cdr3_aa: CASSSGRRQIVSSYNEQFF
cdr3_nt: TGCGCCAGCAGCTCCGGGCGTAGACAGATAGTTTCTTCCTACAATGAGCAGTTCTTC

d_call: TRBD1
j_call: TRBJ2-5
v_call: TRBV5-6
clone_size: few
cdr3_aa: CASNPILRQGSETQYF
cdr3_nt: TGTGCCAGCAACCCGATTTTGAGACAGGGGTCGGAGACCCAGTACTTC

d_call: .
j_call: TRBJ1-1
v_call: TRBV5-1
clone_size: few
cdr3_aa: CASSTLTGNPEAFF
cdr3_nt: TGCGCCAGCAGCACGCTCACAGGGAACCCTGAAGCTTTCTTT

d_call: TRBD2
j_call: TRBJ2-5
v_call: TRBV30
clone_size: few
cdr3_aa: CAWASGGSQETQYF
cdr3_nt: TGTGCCTGGGCTAGCGGGGGGTCACAAGAGACCCAGTACTTC

d_call: .
j_call: TRBJ1-1
v_call: TRBV15
clone_size: .
cdr3_aa: CATSRDRAGRGRAFF
cdr3_nt: TGTGCCACCAGCAGAGATCGGGCAGGGAGGGGCAGGGCTTTCTTT

d_call: TRBD1
j_call: TRBJ2-5
v_call: TRBV30
clone_size: many
cdr3_aa: CAWNRGGETQYF
cdr3_nt: TGTGCCTGGAACAGGGGTGGCGAGACCCAGTACTTC

d_call: TRBD1
j_call: TRBJ1-5
v_call: TRBV20-1
clone_size: .
cdr3_aa: CSAADREGKMQPQHF
cdr3_nt: TGCAGTGCCGCGGACAGGGAGGGAAAAATGCAGCCCCAGCATTTT

d_call: .
j_call: TRBJ2-7
v_call: TRBV7-8
clone_size: .
cdr3_aa: CASSFLGEGSEQYF
cdr3_nt: TGTGCCAGCAGCTTCTTGGGTGAGGGTTCCGAGCAGTACTTC

d_call: TRBD2
j_call: TRBJ2-7
v_call: TRBV3-1
clone_size: .
cdr3_aa: CASSQAELTGTSGSSYEQYF
cdr3_nt: TGTGCCAGCAGCCAAGCCGAACTCACCGGGACTAGCGGGAGCTCCTACGAGCAGTACTTC

d_call: TRBD1
j_call: TRBJ2-5
v_call: TRBV10-3
clone_size: .
cdr3_aa: CATGTGGCFETQYF
cdr3_nt: TGTGCCACCGGGACAGGGGGTTGCTTTGAGACCCAGTACTTC

d_call: TRBD1
j_call: TRBJ1-4
v_call: TRBV5-1
clone_size: few
cdr3_aa: CASRTNDGQGGEKLFF
cdr3_nt: TGCGCCAGCAGAACCAACGACGGACAGGGTGGAGAAAAACTGTTTTTT

d_call: TRBD1
j_call: TRBJ1-4
v_call: TRBV10-3
clone_size: .
cdr3_aa: CAISELPGQGNEKLFF
cdr3_nt: TGTGCCATCAGTGAGTTACCGGGACAGGGTAATGAAAAACTGTTTTTT

d_call: .
j_call: TRBJ1-5
v_call: TRBV11-2
clone_size: few
cdr3_aa: CASSLGGALGQPQHF
cdr3_nt: TGTGCCAGCAGCTTAGGCGGGGCCTTGGGTCAGCCCCAGCATTTT

d_call: .
j_call: TRBJ1-5
v_call: TRBV5-1
clone_size: .
cdr3_aa: CASAPEAPNQPQHF
cdr3_nt: TGCGCCAGCGCCCCGGAGGCACCCAATCAGCCCCAGCATTTT

d_call: .
j_call: TRBJ2-5
v_call: TRBV19
clone_size: .
cdr3_aa: CASSPRDTWTQYF
cdr3_nt: TGTGCCAGTAGTCCCCGGGACACGTGGACCCAGTACTTC

d_call: TRBD1
j_call: TRBJ2-2
v_call: TRBV12-3/TRBV12-4
clone_size: .
cdr3_aa: CASSFHRGLANTGELFF
cdr3_nt: TGTGCCAGCAGTTTTCACAGGGGGCTCGCGAACACCGGGGAGCTGTTTTTT

d_call: .
j_call: TRBJ2-4
v_call: TRBV5-1
clone_size: .
cdr3_aa: CASSSGSLSF
cdr3_nt: TGCGCCAGCAGCTCCGGGTCCTTGAGCTTC

d_call: TRBD1
j_call: TRBJ2-7
v_call: TRBV6-1
clone_size: .
cdr3_aa: CASSARGTGVGEQYF
cdr3_nt: TGTGCCAGCAGTGCTCGCGGGACAGGGGTAGGCGAGCAGTACTTC

d_call: .
j_call: TRBJ2-3
v_call: TRBV20-1
clone_size: .
cdr3_aa: CSAPALASTDTQYF
cdr3_nt: TGCAGTGCACCAGCGTTGGCGTCAACAGATACGCAGTATTTT

d_call: .
j_call: TRBJ2-7
v_call: TRBV10-3
clone_size: .
cdr3_aa: CAISESGTFYEQYF
cdr3_nt: TGTGCCATCAGTGAGTCCGGGACCTTCTACGAGCAGTACTTC